This T cell receptor beta chain was captured in a study of OX40 agonist ivuxolimab in advanced cancers. At the level of the study: Patients were infused with ivuxolimab every 2 weeks at 0.01 to 10 mg/kg. Patients enrolled in dose escalation were diagnosed with hepatocellular carcinoma, melanoma, renal cell or head and neck cancer. With a range of about 23 to 90, age averaged 60 years, and approximately 83% were male. Study-wide results and caveats: CD8+ T cells (on average) carried more expanded clones than CD4+ T cells.

Trimming removed 4 bases at V and 9 bases at J, with 10 bases between. Germline-derived CDR1 and CDR2 are DFQATT and SNEGSKA (reference sequence). The CDR3 covers 11 residues. This table comes from immunoSEQ multiplex PCR, and its TCRdb copy is limited to in-frame clones, with some not included. The sample has around 50,000 clones; over 85% are singletons. As for this clone: Its antigen is unidentified.

The clonotype originates from an adult with an advanced solid tumor such as melanoma, head and neck, liver or kidney cancer. The rearrangement uses TRBV20-1 and TRBJ1-5; D gene unclear. Sequencing was performed on CD4+ or CD8+ T cells sorted from blood, taken in a trial of the OX40 agonist ivuxolimab. The CDR3 nucleotides read TGCAGTGCTATACATACGGGGCCCCAGCATTTT. As protein: CSAIHTGPQHF.